One and the same sample provided the 3 T cell receptor beta chains below, sequenced in a study of blood T cell repertoires in COVID-19. The method was immunoSEQ multiplex PCR; TCRdb's version includes in-frame clones alone and lacks a portion of them. The top ten hold around 2.6% of the sample, which has about 48,000 clones, around 86% seen once. Sequenced input: peripheral blood. Every receptor here comes from a woman over 75 with COVID-19, enrolled during active disease.

This clone is termed medium-sized. This rearrangement joins TRBV19 to TRBJ1-1, with TRBD1 identical over 8 bases. The CDR3 spans 13 residues. Germline loops: CDR1 LNHDA, CDR2 SQIVND (reference sequence). V trimming: 9 bases; J trimming: 3 bases; junction bases outside the gene matches: 6. CDR3 in DNA: TGTGCCAGCAGGGGGCCTAGTGACACTGAAGCTTTCTTT. This gives the protein CASRGPSDTEAFF.

This chain connects TRBV7-2 to TRBJ2-1; the D is unclear. The CDR3 runs 13 residues. Trimming pared 8 bases from V and 8 bases from J, leaving 16 bases between. Germline V lookup: CDR1 SGHTA, CDR2 FQGNSA. CDR3 coding DNA: TGTGCCAGCGCCGCCGGTCCCGAGGATGAGCAGTTCTTC. Residues: CASAAGPEDEQFF.

As concerns this clone: At one of its ends the junction is not consistent with the germline gene, which may arise from a read error. This chain links TRBV7-7 with TRBJ1-2, with TRBD1 matching over 9 bases. The CDR3 is 17 amino acids. Germline assignment: CDR1 SSHAT and CDR2 FNYEAQ (reference sequence). CDR3 amino acids: CASSSYSGTGIDYGYTF. CDR3 bases: TGTGCTAGCAGCTCATATTCCGGGACAGGGATTGACTATGGCTACACCTTC.